The 28 T cell receptor beta chains below were found in one sample sequenced in a study of T cells expressing NK-cell markers. TCRdb reprocessed the 5' RACE reads and reports one entry per CDR3 protein, with no DNA. The sample table includes approximately 440,000 distinct CDR3 sequences. The sample was blood T cells: a sorted CD56 or NKG2C T cell subset, CD4+ or CD8+ T cells, or bulk PBMC T cells (not recorded which). The receptors stem from a woman between 45 and 65 years old in good health.

The rearrangement links TRBV4-1 to TRBJ2-7; the D call of TRBD1 rests on TCRdb alone, since no DNA is present to check it. Germline assignment: CDR1 MGHRA and CDR2 YSYEKL. The CDR3 totals 15 residues. The CDR3 region is CASSQGGAGSYEQYF.

This chain's CDR3 is CATHPGGRLDTEAFF. V gene TRBV5-6 combines with J gene TRBJ1-1; TCRdb's D gene call, TRBD1, goes unchecked for lack of DNA. The CDR3 is 15 residues long. Germline lookup yields CDR1 SGHDT and CDR2 YYEEEE. The complete variable domain, with remaining parts taken from reference TRBV5-6 and TRBJ1-1, reads DAGVTQSPTHLIKTRGQQVTLRCSPKSGHDTVSWYQQALGQGPQFIFQYYEEEERQRGNFPDRFSGHQFPNYSSELNVNALLLGDSALYLCATHPGGRLDTEAFFGQGTRLTVV.

The chain recombines TRBV12-3 or TRBV12-4 with TRBJ2-2; absent DNA, TCRdb's TRBD1 call cannot be checked. This CDR3 comprises 15 residues. Here the CDR3 reads CASFRSGKDTGELFF.

The chain carries TRBV12-3 or TRBV12-4 and TRBJ2-3; TCRdb outputs TRBD1, but without DNA this stays unchecked. CDR3 length: 15 residues. The chain's CDR3 is CASSLRTGDTDTQYF.

This rearrangement joins TRBV6-1 to TRBJ2-3; no DNA is available, so the TRBD2 call from TCRdb remains unchecked. The germline V gene has CDR1 MNHNS and CDR2 SASEGT. The CDR3 covers 16 residues. The CDR3 reads CASSDLAGIGTDTQYF.

The chain couples TRBV6-6 to TRBJ2-1; without DNA, the TCRdb call of TRBD1 cannot be checked. The CDR3 is made up of 13 amino acids. Per germline, CDR1 MNHNY and CDR2 SVGAGI (reference sequence). The CDR3 here is CASSSQGVAVQFF.

The rearrangement links TRBV12-5 to TRBJ2-7; TCRdb's assignment of TRBD1 cannot be checked, as there is no DNA. CDR3 length: 16 residues. Germline assignment: CDR1 LGHNT and CDR2 FRNRAP. The CDR3 loop reads CASGLAPGSLTYEQYF.

The chain recombines TRBV12-3 or TRBV12-4 with TRBJ2-7. The length of the CDR3 is 14 residues. This CDR3 reads CASRPPKLAYEQYF.

The chain employs TRBV11-3 and TRBJ2-5; the TRBD2 assignment by TCRdb is unverifiable without DNA. The CDR3 consists of 15 residues. Germline V lookup: CDR1 SGHNT, CDR2 YENEEA. Here the CDR3 reads CASSLVGGLQETQYF.

V and J are TRBV27 and TRBJ2-7; TCRdb lists TRBD1, though no DNA is available to test this call. The CDR3 extends over 14 amino acids. CDR1 and CDR2 (germline): MNHEY, SMNVEV (reference sequence). The CDR3 loop is CASTPLGNPYEQYF.

V gene TRBV5-1 combines with J gene TRBJ2-2. This CDR3 is built from 14 residues. CDR1 and CDR2 from the germline V gene are SGHRS and YFSETQ. The CDR3: CASSLDRVAGELFF.

The chain joins TRBV24-1 to TRBJ2-1. The germline V gene encodes CDR1 KGHDR and CDR2 SFDVKD. The CDR3 has 12 amino acids. This CDR3 reads CATKALNNEQFF.

The chain has TRBV27 and TRBJ2-3. The germline CDR1 and CDR2 sequences are MNHEY and SMNVEV (reference sequence). The CDR3 runs 15 residues. The chain's CDR3 is CASSLNTLRADTQYF.

CDR3 sequence: CASSRRGANTGELFF. V usage is TRBV6-1 and J usage is TRBJ2-2. Germline CDR1 MNHNS, CDR2 SASEGT. The CDR3 contains 15 residues.

The CDR3 sequence is CASMREGAGELFF. V and J are TRBV6-6 and TRBJ2-2. The CDR3 is made up of 13 amino acids. The germline CDR1 and CDR2 sequences are MNHNY and SVGAGI (reference sequence).

This chain uses TRBV29-1 with TRBJ2-7; the TCRdb D gene call, TRBD1, has no DNA to confirm it. The CDR3 is 14 amino acids. Per the germline V gene, CDR1 is SQVTM and CDR2 is ANQGSEA. CDR3 amino acids: CSVVASGQGREQYF.

This chain connects TRBV10-3 to TRBJ2-5; the D gene TCRdb calls, TRBD2, cannot be checked with no DNA. In germline, CDR1 is ENHRY, CDR2 SYGVKD. The CDR3 length is 15 residues. The CDR3 is CAISKGGSRKETQYF.

This rearrangement joins TRBV6-6 to TRBJ1-3; the D gene TCRdb calls, TRBD1, cannot be checked with no DNA. In germline, CDR1 is MNHNY, CDR2 SVGAGI (reference sequence). The CDR3 covers 13 residues. The CDR3 loop reads CAGTPAPGNTIYF.

The chain employs TRBV28 and TRBJ2-7; with no DNA, the TCRdb D assignment of TRBD1 cannot be verified. The CDR3 consists of 14 residues. Germline CDR1 and CDR2: MDHEN and SYDVKM. CDR3 in amino acids: CASTEHGQGYEQYF.

This chain uses TRBV10-3 with TRBJ2-3; the D call from TCRdb, TRBD2, cannot be confirmed without DNA. This CDR3 has 14 amino acids. CDR1 is ENHRY, CDR2 SYGVKD, per germline. This chain's CDR3 is CATKLAGGTDTQYF.

The CDR3 is CASSQTQGGETQYF. V gene TRBV6-5 combines with J gene TRBJ2-5; the TRBD1 assignment by TCRdb is unverifiable without DNA. Germline V CDR1 and CDR2: MNHEY, SVGAGI. This CDR3 contains 14 residues.

V usage is TRBV7-2 and J usage is TRBJ2-2; the TCRdb D gene call, TRBD1, has no DNA to confirm it. CDR1 is SGHTA, CDR2 FQGNSA, per germline. This CDR3 spans 15 amino acids. CDR3 sequence reads: CASSSRQGAMGELFF.

The chain joins TRBV10-3 to TRBJ2-7; TCRdb names TRBD1, which stays unverified in the absence of DNA. The CDR3 covers 12 residues. Germline CDR1 is ENHRY and CDR2 is SYGVKD. This CDR3 is CAAQTVAYEQYF.

The gene calls are TRBV20-1 and TRBJ2-3; TCRdb lists TRBD2, though no DNA is available to test this call. Germline V gene sequence: CDR1 DFQATT, CDR2 SNEGSKA (reference sequence). CDR3 length: 13 residues. The CDR3 region is CSAATGLTDTQYF.

This rearrangement joins TRBV20-1 to TRBJ2-4. This CDR3 contains 13 residues. Germline CDR1 DFQATT, CDR2 SNEGSKA (reference sequence). Here the CDR3 reads CSASTIAKNIQYF.

The chain recombines TRBV5-1 with TRBJ2-5; TCRdb selects TRBD1, and the lack of DNA leaves this call unchecked. CDR3 size: 13 residues. Germline CDR1 SGHRS, CDR2 YFSETQ. This CDR3 reads CASSFGQEETQYF.

V is TRBV5-1 and J is TRBJ2-1; TCRdb's D call of TRBD2 is untestable without DNA. The length of the CDR3 is 17 residues. Germline values: CDR1 SGHRS, CDR2 YFSETQ. The CDR3 loop is CASSLRGTSGSFHEQFF.

The chain joins TRBV5-1 to TRBJ2-2; TCRdb reports TRBD2, a call that lacks DNA to check it against. The CDR3 has 17 amino acids. Per germline, CDR1 SGHRS and CDR2 YFSETQ. The CDR3 loop reads CASSLAYRGRNTGELFF.